The next 20 T cell receptor beta chains were all read from a single sample in a study of shared clonotypes between healthy human individuals. In the naive CD8 group, cells lacked CD45RO and were positively selected for CCR7, so terminally differentiated effector memory CD45RA+ cells were left out. TCRdb's copy holds only in-frame clones and misses some; the assay was immunoSEQ multiplex PCR. The data hold more than 2 million clones, with 93% observed a single time. Material for sequencing was naive CD8+ T cells from PBMCs. Source of these receptors: a man younger than 30 in good health. Some clones in this sample may be carry-over from other donors' samples.

The chain employs TRBV7-8 and TRBJ1-5, with TRBD1 matching over 7 bases. Trimming cost V 7 bases and J 5 bases; bases outside gene matches: 8. This CDR3 is 14 amino acids long. Germline-derived CDR1 and CDR2 are SGHVS and FQNEAQ. CDR3 amino acids: CASNDNRGDQPQHF. CDR3 DNA: TGTGCCAGCAACGATAACAGGGGAGATCAGCCCCAGCATTTT.

Comment on this clone: Other DNA sequences within the sample encode an identical CDR3. V gene TRBV9 combines with J gene TRBJ2-3; the D gene could be TRBD1 or TRBD2 (6 bases each). Trimming stripped 4 bases from V and 0 bases from J, with 12 bases between. The V gene's germline CDR1 is SGDLS and CDR2 YYNGEE. The CDR3 covers 15 residues. This chain's CDR3 is CASSPGGGSTDTQYF. For the CDR3, the DNA is TGTGCCAGCAGCCCCGGGGGCGGGAGCACAGATACGCAGTATTTT.

This clone was seen just once. This chain links TRBV7-9 with TRBJ2-3; 8 nucleotides line up with TRBD2. Germline assignment: CDR1 SEHNR and CDR2 FQNEAQ (reference sequence). CDR3 length: 17 amino acids. V shed 0 bases and J 2 bases; nucleotides not matched to a gene: 7. DNA of the CDR3: TGTGCCAGCAGCTTAGCGATAGCGGGATTCTACACAGATACGCAGTATTTT. It specifies CASSLAIAGFYTDTQYF.

The V gene is TRBV4-1, the J gene TRBJ2-1; possible D gene TRBD2, 6 bases. V was cut by 3 bases and J by 5 bases, with 17 bases left in between. The CDR3 loop spans 16 amino acids. From germline, CDR1 is MGHRA and CDR2 YSYEKL. Here the CDR3 DNA reads TGCGCCAGCAGCCAGCCCTGGGCGGGGAATGACAATGAGCAGTTCTTC. Protein: CASSQPWAGNDNEQFF.

The rearrangement joins TRBV10-3 to TRBJ2-7; D remains unclear. V was clipped by 2 bases and J by 3 bases, with 5 bases between them. This CDR3 spans 12 amino acids. Germline CDR1 ENHRY, CDR2 SYGVKD. CDR3 coding DNA: TGTGCCATCAGTGAGCATCGCTACGAGCAGTACTTC. Translation: CAISEHRYEQYF.

The chain recombines TRBV6-5 with TRBJ2-1, with 9 bases lining up with TRBD2. V lost 6 bases and J lost 8; bases outside the gene matches: 11. From germline, CDR1 is MNHEY and CDR2 SVGAGI. This CDR3 has 15 residues. CDR3: CASSLAGVVRDEQFF. Here the CDR3 DNA reads TGTGCCAGCAGCTTAGCGGGAGTGGTAAGGGATGAGCAGTTCTTC.

As regards this clone: The sample carries other DNA sequences with the same CDR3. The chain links TRBV28 to TRBJ2-2; D unresolved. In germline, CDR1 is MDHEN, CDR2 SYDVKM. The V end was cut by 5 bases, the J end by 2 bases, with 9 bases between. This CDR3 spans 14 amino acids. CDR3 sequence (DNA): TGTGCCAGCAGTCCCGGTGCCAACACCGGGGAGCTGTTTTTT. This encodes CASSPGANTGELFF.

This clone was seen a single time. V is TRBV6-1 and J is TRBJ1-5; D uncertain. This CDR3 spans 15 amino acids. Trimming took off 0 bases at V and 5 bases at J, with 11 bases between the two ends. Germline CDR1 MNHNS, CDR2 SASEGT. CDR3 residues: CASSEAQRAYQPQHF. The DNA of the CDR3 is TGTGCCAGCAGTGAAGCGCAGCGGGCCTATCAGCCCCAGCATTTT.

The chain joins TRBV10-2 to TRBJ2-3; D may be TRBD2 (6 bases). The germline V and J ends were trimmed by 7 bases and 4 bases, with 15 bases remaining between them. CDR1 and CDR2 from the germline V gene are WSHSY and SAAADI. The CDR3 runs 14 residues. The chain's CDR3 is CASKGGIRPDTQYF. For the CDR3, the DNA is TGCGCCAGCAAAGGAGGGATCCGCCCAGATACGCAGTATTTT.

Turning to this clone: The same CDR3 also results from other DNA sequences found in this sample. V and J are TRBV7-8 and TRBJ2-7, with 9 bases fitting TRBD2. The CDR3 extends over 13 amino acids. The germline gives CDR1 SGHVS, CDR2 FQNEAQ. In DNA form, the CDR3 reads TGTGCTAGTAAGCGGGAGGATACCTACGAGCAGTACTTC. It yields the protein CASKREDTYEQYF.

This clone has just one count. The chain employs TRBV19 and TRBJ2-1; 8 nucleotides align to TRBD2. There are 15 residues in the CDR3. The germline V gene has CDR1 LNHDA and CDR2 SQIVND (reference sequence). V was clipped by 5 bases and J by 4 bases; unmatched bases: 7. The CDR3 region is CASSQEAGEYNEQFF. DNA for the CDR3: TGTGCCAGTAGTCAGGAAGCGGGAGAGTACAATGAGCAGTTCTTC. The variable domain in full, completed from reference TRBV19 and TRBJ2-1, reads DGGITQSPKYLFRKEGQNVTLSCEQNLNHDAMYWYRQDPGQGLRLIYYSQIVNDFQKGDIAEGYSVSREKKESFPLTVTSAQKNPTAFYLCASSQEAGEYNEQFFGPGTRLTVL.

This chain uses TRBV6-6 with TRBJ1-2, with D tentatively TRBD1 (6 bases). The germline V gene encodes CDR1 MNHNY and CDR2 SVGAGI (reference sequence). V gave up 4 bases and J gave up 6 bases, with 15 bases separating them. The CDR3 covers 14 residues. The CDR3 loop is CASSWSGTSHGYTF. The CDR3 DNA reads TGTGCCAGCAGTTGGTCAGGGACATCGCATGGCTACACCTTC.

The chain links TRBV6-7 to TRBJ1-3; a possible D gene is TRBD1 (6 bases). TRBV6-7 is labeled an ORF, and its function is uncertain. There are 14 residues in the CDR3. V was pared by 5 bases and J by 4 bases, with 12 bases between. The CDR3 coding sequence is TGTGCCAGCAGTGGACAGCACAGAGGAAACACCATATATTTT. It specifies CASSGQHRGNTIYF.

This sequence joins TRBV29-1 and TRBJ2-5; the D is unclear. Germline loops: CDR1 SQVTM, CDR2 ANQGSEA. Trimming cost V 3 bases and J 5 bases, with 10 bases left between them. CDR3 length: 12 residues. The CDR3 region is CSVEGLAETQYF. Written as DNA, the CDR3 is TGCAGCGTTGAGGGTCTGGCGGAGACCCAGTACTTC. Based on the CDR3 plus reference TRBV29-1 and TRBJ2-5, the full variable domain is SAVISQKPSRDICQRGTSLTIQCQVDSQVTMMFWYRQQPGQSLTLIATANQGSEATYESGFVIDKFPISRPNLTFSTLTVSNMSPEDSSIYLCSVEGLAETQYFGPGTRLLVL.

This clone has just one count. V gene TRBV2 combines with J gene TRBJ2-3; unclear D gene. Germline CDR1 is SNHLY and CDR2 is FYNNEI. The CDR3 is 17 residues long. The ends were cut back, 4 bases at V and 0 bases at J, with 17 bases in the middle. In DNA, the CDR3 is TGTGCCAGCAGTGCGAGCCTGGGAAGCTCTAGCACAGATACGCAGTATTTT. Translation gives CASSASLGSSSTDTQYF.

The CDR3 spells CASSIGTFGYEQYF. The CDR3 region has the DNA TGTGCCAGTAGTATTGGTACATTTGGTTACGAGCAGTACTTC. The genes are TRBV19 and TRBJ2-7; D unclear. Germline-derived CDR1 and CDR2 are LNHDA and SQIVND (reference sequence). V was shortened by 3 bases and J by 4 bases, with 13 bases between the two germline ends. The CDR3 has 14 residues.

The CDR3 here is CASSQDRRTEGYEQYF. The CDR3 DNA follows: TGTGCCAGCAGCCAGGACAGGAGGACAGAAGGCTACGAGCAGTACTTC. V is TRBV4-2 and J is TRBJ2-7; TRBD1 agrees at 7 bases. Losses at the gene ends were 3 bases for V and 3 bases for J; bases not matched to a gene: 11. Germline V gives CDR1 LGHNA, CDR2 YNFKEQ. The length of the CDR3 is 16 residues.

The chain is built from TRBV11-2 and TRBJ1-3; D unresolved. This CDR3 comprises 16 residues. The germline CDR1 and CDR2 sequences are SGHAT and FQNNGV. Trimming removed 5 bases from V and 0 bases from J, with 14 bases in between. Here the CDR3 DNA reads TGTGCCAGCAGCCTCATGTCGGCCTACTCTGGAAACACCATATATTTT. Protein: CASSLMSAYSGNTIYF.

The chain has TRBV7-9 and TRBJ2-5; D gene unclear. The CDR3 is 14 amino acids. The germline V gene encodes CDR1 SEHNR and CDR2 FQNEAQ (reference sequence). Trimming removed 5 bases at V and 4 bases at J, with 14 bases between. In DNA form, the CDR3 reads TGTGCCAGCAGCCGTAGGGATCCCTTAGAGACCCAGTACTTC. It translates to CASSRRDPLETQYF.

This sequence joins TRBV13 and TRBJ1-1; 10 positions agree with TRBD1. CDR3 length: 18 residues. V shed 5 bases and J 0 bases; nucleotides not matched to a gene: 12. Germline V CDR1 and CDR2: PRHDT, FYEKMQ (reference sequence). This chain's CDR3 is CASSLLRDRGEVNTEAFF. The CDR3 region has the DNA TGTGCCAGCAGCCTTCTCCGGGACAGGGGCGAGGTGAACACTGAAGCTTTCTTT.